The T cell receptor (beta chain) described here comes from a study of cytomegalovirus exposure and HLA in healthy donors. Vbeta (60) and Jbeta (13) primers were used in the PCR. This table comes from immunoSEQ multiplex PCR, and its TCRdb copy is limited to in-frame clones, with some not included. This sample contains under 45,000 clones. Germline V lookup: CDR1 SGHNT, CDR2 YYREEE (reference sequence). V was trimmed by 0 bases and J by 8 bases, leaving 15 bases between them. CDR3 length equals 15 residues. Overall study findings and caveats: In a later analysis, at a false discovery rate of 0.05, about 16,000 TCR beta sequences matched HLA alleles.

Notes on this clone: Antigen: not known.

The chain couples TRBV5-4 to TRBJ2-1, with a possible D match to TRBD1 (5 bases). The specimen was PBMCs. This receptor was obtained from a male donor in good health and CMV-seronegative. Here the CDR3 DNA reads TGTGCCAGCAGCTTGGTCGGCAGGGTCGGCTATGAGCAGTTCTTC. The encoded protein is CASSLVGRVGYEQFF.